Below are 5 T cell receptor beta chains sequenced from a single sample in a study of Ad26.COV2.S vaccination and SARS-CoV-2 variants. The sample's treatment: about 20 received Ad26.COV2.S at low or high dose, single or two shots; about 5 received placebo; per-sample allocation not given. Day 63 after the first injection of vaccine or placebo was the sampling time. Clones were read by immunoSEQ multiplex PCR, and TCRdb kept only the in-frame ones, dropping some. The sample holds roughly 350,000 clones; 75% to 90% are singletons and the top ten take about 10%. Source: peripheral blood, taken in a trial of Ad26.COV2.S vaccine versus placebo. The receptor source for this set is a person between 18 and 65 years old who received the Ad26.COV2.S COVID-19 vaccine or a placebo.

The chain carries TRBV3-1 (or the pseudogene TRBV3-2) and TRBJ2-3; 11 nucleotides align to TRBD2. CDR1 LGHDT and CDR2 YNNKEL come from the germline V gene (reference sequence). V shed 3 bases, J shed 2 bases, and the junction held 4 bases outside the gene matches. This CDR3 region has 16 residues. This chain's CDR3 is CASSQGLAEITDTQYF. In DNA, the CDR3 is TGTGCCAGCAGCCAGGGACTAGCGGAGATCACAGATACGCAGTATTTT.

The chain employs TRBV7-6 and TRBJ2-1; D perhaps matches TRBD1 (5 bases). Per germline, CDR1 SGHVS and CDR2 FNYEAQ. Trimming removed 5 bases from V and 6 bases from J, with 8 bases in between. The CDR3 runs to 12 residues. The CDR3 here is CASSLRGNEQFF. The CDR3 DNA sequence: TGTGCCAGCAGCCTTAGGGGCAATGAGCAGTTCTTC.

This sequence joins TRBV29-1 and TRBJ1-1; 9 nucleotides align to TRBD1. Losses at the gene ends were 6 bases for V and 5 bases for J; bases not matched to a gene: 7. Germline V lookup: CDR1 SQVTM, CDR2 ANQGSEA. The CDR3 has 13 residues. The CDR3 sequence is CSVRATGGTEAFF. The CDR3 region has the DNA TGCAGCGTCCGTGCGACAGGGGGAACTGAAGCTTTCTTT.

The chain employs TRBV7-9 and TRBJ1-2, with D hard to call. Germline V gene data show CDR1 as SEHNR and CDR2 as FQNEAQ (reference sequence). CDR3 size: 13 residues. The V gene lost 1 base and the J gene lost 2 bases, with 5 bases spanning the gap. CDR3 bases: TGTGCCAGCAGCTTAGAACAGAACTATGGCTACACCTTC. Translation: CASSLEQNYGYTF.

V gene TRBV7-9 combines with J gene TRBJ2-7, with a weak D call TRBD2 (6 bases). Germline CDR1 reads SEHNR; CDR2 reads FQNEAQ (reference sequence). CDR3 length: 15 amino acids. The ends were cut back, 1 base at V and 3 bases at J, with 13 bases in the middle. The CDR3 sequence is CASSLGGERVYEQYF. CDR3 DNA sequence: TGTGCCAGCAGCTTAGGGGGCGAGCGGGTCTACGAGCAGTACTTC.